Following are 2 T cell receptor beta chains from one sample sequenced in a study of early T cells in non-severe SARS-CoV-2 infection. TCRdb re-analysed the 5' RACE reads in MiXCR, keeping a single row per CDR3 protein. The table lists about 76,000 distinct CDR3 sequences, roughly 12% of them singletons. Sequencing input: whole blood. The receptors were sampled from an adult who was a healthcare worker with PCR-confirmed SARS-CoV-2 infection or an uninfected control (not recorded which).

This chain joins TRBV18 and TRBJ2-2, with TRBD1 as a possible D gene (5 bases). The germline gives CDR1 KGHSH, CDR2 LQKENI. CDR3 length equals 15 residues. Trimming took off 2 bases at V and 5 bases at J, with 12 bases between the two ends. The DNA of the CDR3 is TGTGCCAGCTCACCAACAGGCAGGGATACCGGGGAGCTGTTTTTT. Translated: CASSPTGRDTGELFF.

A word on this clonotype: A read error may explain this, as a much larger clone is one base away. V and J are TRBV3-1 and TRBJ2-7; D not certain. Trimming took off 8 bases at V and 3 bases at J, with 20 bases between the two ends. This CDR3 comprises 15 residues. Germline values: CDR1 LGHDT, CDR2 YNNKEL (reference sequence). The CDR3 reads CASGPLPGLHYEQYF. In nucleotides, the CDR3 is TGTGCCAGCGGCCCCCTGCCGGGTCTCCACTACGAGCAGTACTTC.